The rows below give T cell receptor beta chains drawn from one sample of a study of OX40 agonist ivuxolimab in advanced cancers. Sequenced by immunoSEQ multiplex PCR; TCRdb stores in-frame clones only, minus some. The table lists just over 60,000 clones, approximately 90% of them singletons. The sample in question was CD4+ or CD8+ T cells sorted from blood, obtained in a trial of the OX40 agonist ivuxolimab. These receptors were taken from an adult with an advanced solid tumor such as melanoma, head and neck, liver or kidney cancer. The CDR3 runs from the conserved cysteine through the conserved F or W. The D gene is left open where the match is weak.

CDR3nt: TGTGCCAGCAGTTTAGGGGGAGGGAGGTCCTACGAGCAGTACTTC; CDR3aa: CASSLGGGRSYEQYF; d_gene: TRBD2; j_gene: TRBJ2-7; v_gene: TRBV27
CDR3nt: TGTGCCAGCAGTTGGGGGGAGTCTAGCACAGATACGCAGTATTTT; CDR3aa: CASSWGESSTDTQYF; d_gene: -; j_gene: TRBJ2-3; v_gene: TRBV27
CDR3nt: TGTGCCAGCAGTCGAAAACTAGCGGAAATTTACAATGAGCAGTTCTTC; CDR3aa: CASSRKLAEIYNEQFF; d_gene: TRBD2; j_gene: TRBJ2-1; v_gene: TRBV2
CDR3nt: TGTGCCAGCAGTTTATACAGGGGGGCGGGTAATGAGCAGTTCTTC; CDR3aa: CASSLYRGAGNEQFF; d_gene: TRBD1; j_gene: TRBJ2-1; v_gene: TRBV27
CDR3nt: TGTGCCAGCAGTTTATACAACCCGGGTCTAAGATACAATGAGCAGTTCTTC; CDR3aa: CASSLYNPGLRYNEQFF; d_gene: -; j_gene: TRBJ2-1; v_gene: TRBV27
CDR3nt: TGTGCCAGCAGCCCACGGAGCTCCTACGAGCAGTACTTC; CDR3aa: CASSPRSSYEQYF; d_gene: -; j_gene: TRBJ2-7; v_gene: TRBV7-9
CDR3nt: TGCAGCGTTGGGGGAGAGTACGAGCAGTACTTC; CDR3aa: CSVGGEYEQYF; d_gene: -; j_gene: TRBJ2-7; v_gene: TRBV29-1
CDR3nt: TGTGCCAGCAGCTTAGTTTGGGCGGGAGCTTACAATGAGCAGTTCTTC; CDR3aa: CASSLVWAGAYNEQFF; d_gene: TRBD2; j_gene: TRBJ2-1; v_gene: TRBV7-2
CDR3nt: TGTGCCAGCTACCCGGGAAGCTCCTACAATGAGCAGTTCTTC; CDR3aa: CASYPGSSYNEQFF; d_gene: -; j_gene: TRBJ2-1; v_gene: TRBV6-1
CDR3nt: TGTGCCAGCAGCGACTCCTTTCCGGGACGGCGTTACGAGCAGTACTTC; CDR3aa: CASSDSFPGRRYEQYF; d_gene: -; j_gene: TRBJ2-7; v_gene: TRBV21-1
CDR3nt: TGCGCCAGCAGCCAGGTCAGCTCCTACGAGCAGTACTTC; CDR3aa: CASSQVSSYEQYF; d_gene: -; j_gene: TRBJ2-7; v_gene: TRBV4-1
CDR3nt: TGTGCCAGCAGTCGCACAGGGGCCAACCACGTAGGGATTCCCGACCAGCCCCAGCATTTT; CDR3aa: CASSRTGANHVGIPDQPQHF; d_gene: TRBD1; j_gene: TRBJ1-5; v_gene: TRBV7-6
CDR3nt: TGTGCCAGCAGTTTAGGAGGGGGGGATGAGCAGTTCTTC; CDR3aa: CASSLGGGDEQFF; d_gene: -; j_gene: TRBJ2-1; v_gene: TRBV6-5
CDR3nt: TGTGCCAGCAGCTTAGACAGGGAGGATACGCAGTATTTT; CDR3aa: CASSLDREDTQYF; d_gene: -; j_gene: TRBJ2-3; v_gene: TRBV7-6
CDR3nt: TGTGCCAGCAGCTTGCTGGGGGGACTAGCGGGAGGCCCCGAGACTCGCGAGCAGTACTTC; CDR3aa: CASSLLGGLAGGPETREQYF; d_gene: TRBD2; j_gene: TRBJ2-7; v_gene: TRBV5-5
CDR3nt: TGTGCCAGCAGTGGGACTAGCGGGCTCTCAGAGACCCAGTACTTC; CDR3aa: CASSGTSGLSETQYF; d_gene: TRBD2; j_gene: TRBJ2-5; v_gene: TRBV6-1
CDR3nt: TGCAGCGTTGTGGAGTACACCTCCTACGAGCAGTACTTC; CDR3aa: CSVVEYTSYEQYF; d_gene: -; j_gene: TRBJ2-7; v_gene: TRBV29-1
CDR3nt: TGTGCCAGCAGTCTTTGGACAGGGGCCTCCCTCTACGAGCAGTACTTC; CDR3aa: CASSLWTGASLYEQYF; d_gene: TRBD1; j_gene: TRBJ2-7; v_gene: TRBV28